These 2 T cell receptor beta chains were all obtained from the same sample, sequenced in a study of early T cells in non-severe SARS-CoV-2 infection. TCRdb re-called the 5' RACE reads through MiXCR, storing one row per CDR3 protein. The sample lists some 91,000 distinct CDR3 sequences; roughly 13% were seen once. The sample comprised whole blood. These receptors were collected from an adult who was a healthcare worker with PCR-confirmed SARS-CoV-2 infection or an uninfected control (not recorded which).

This chain connects TRBV6-2 or TRBV6-3 to TRBJ1-5, with unresolved D. Germline loops: CDR1 MNHEY, CDR2 SVGEGT. The CDR3 loop spans 15 amino acids. V lost 4 bases, J lost 1 base, and 11 bases lay in between. This chain's CDR3 is CASSFRHLSNQPQHF. CDR3 in DNA: TGTGCCAGCAGTTTTAGGCATCTCAGCAATCAGCCCCAGCATTTT.

This clonotype has a handful of counts. The chain employs TRBV3-1 and TRBJ1-1, with no clear D. CDR3 size: 13 residues. The germline gives CDR1 LGHDT, CDR2 YNNKEL (reference sequence). Trimming pared 1 base from V and 2 bases from J, leaving 5 bases between. CDR3 sequence: CASSQVYNTEAFF. CDR3 coding DNA: TGTGCCAGCAGCCAAGTTTACAACACTGAAGCTTTCTTT. Combining the CDR3 with reference TRBV3-1 and TRBJ1-1 gives the whole variable domain DTAVSQTPKYLVTQMGNDKSIKCEQNLGHDTMYWYKQDSKKFLKIMFSYNNKELIINETVPNRFSPKSPDKAHLNLHINSLELGDSAVYFCASSQVYNTEAFFGQGTRLTVV.